The clone carrying this T cell receptor beta chain was detected a few times. The source of the sample is a study of blood T cell repertoires in COVID-19. Across the study: PBMCs, B-cell-depleted T cells, or T cells were the source of the cDNA or gDNA that made up the material.

Original handling: Reference gene primer amplification gave nucleated cell count estimates. The assay was immunoSEQ multiplex PCR, and TCRdb's table has in-frame clones only and misses some. That table is the source of V, J and clone size, and D and trimming were worked out from the DNA. The table has 120,000 or so clones, around 87% seen once. The origin of this receptor is a man in his fifties or sixties with acute or convalescent COVID-19. Sequences were obtained from peripheral blood.

The CDR3 loop is CASSISGRGIYNEQFF. The CDR3 DNA sequence: TGTGCCAGTAGTATTTCGGGTAGGGGGATCTACAATGAGCAGTTCTTC. The gene calls are TRBV19 and TRBJ2-1; tentatively, D is TRBD1 (6 bases). In germline, CDR1 is LNHDA, CDR2 SQIVND (reference sequence). Trimming pared 3 bases from V and 3 bases from J, leaving 15 bases between. The CDR3 contains 16 residues.